This T cell receptor (beta chain) was observed in a study of blood T cell repertoires in COVID-19. Across the whole study: Italy, Spain and the United States were the sources of the convalescent and acute COVID-19 samples. Nucleic acid was either cDNA or gDNA, and it came from T cells, B-cell-depleted T cells, or PBMCs.

Patients in Seattle were enrolled during active infection, then followed longitudinally. Germline V gene lookup returns CDR1 SGHTA and CDR2 FQGNSA. The CDR3 sequence is 13 residues long. Trimming pared 5 bases from V and 5 bases from J, leaving 12 bases between. The table came from immunoSEQ multiplex PCR; TCRdb's copy has only in-frame clones and leaves some out. Among around 270,000 clones listed, 91% were seen once. The receptor comes from a person aged 18 to 35 with COVID-19, enrolled during active disease. V is TRBV7-2 and J is TRBJ1-2; no definite D call. Source material: peripheral blood. CDR3 sequence (DNA): TGTGCCAGCAGCCTCGCGGACTCGTATGGCTACACCTTC. Residues: CASSLADSYGYTF.